This TCR beta chain was recovered during a study of T-cell memory formation after mild COVID-19 (dated by TCRdb to the early 2020s). In terms of the full investigation: Most TCR sequence clusters were specific to one of the two donors. Longitudinal TCRalpha and TCRbeta repertoire sequencing tracked T-cell clones expanding and contracting after mild COVID-19 in two donors. The cohort was made up of two young adult volunteers, one female and one male, who were previously healthy. The paper's findings and limits, for the study overall: Some responding clones were found in pre-infection memory, which suggests that pre-existing cross-reactive memory T cells took part in the SARS-CoV-2 response. The study included only a couple of mild cases, and larger cohorts that include severe cases with pre-infection samples were judged to be necessary. Contracting CD4+ clones were found mainly in CM and EM memory subsets, while CD8+ clones were enriched in EMRA. The second-wave clones that peaked on day 37 were not confirmed to be SARS-CoV-2 specific. Clones contracting from day 15 to 85 had balanced CD4/CD8 phenotypes, while a second wave expanding from day 15 to 37 was biased towards CD4+.

The sequencing machine was an Illumina NovaSeq 6000. TCRalpha and TCRbeta cDNA libraries were built by 5'RACE with constant-segment primers, adding sample barcodes and unique molecular identifiers. Trizol reagent was used to extract RNA from every sample. The libraries were amplified in two PCR steps, and the second step added a second sample barcode and Illumina TruSeq adapters. Libraries were sequenced on an Illumina NovaSeq with 2 x 150 bp paired-end reads. Regarding the original processing steps: Reads were demultiplexed and collapsed into UMI-guided consensus sequences with migec v1.2.7. Using mixcr v2.1.11, UMI consensuses were aligned to TRA and TRB V and J templates and then assembled into clonotypes. A clonotype was counted as expanded or contracted only if both edgeR and NoisET called the change significant, with noise models trained on biological replicates. For edgeR calls, the cutoffs were a false discovery rate-adjusted p below 0.01 and a log2 fold-change threshold of 1. As an exploratory analysis of dynamics, max-normalized trajectories of the 1000 most abundant clonotypes were examined with PCA combined with hierarchical clustering. Each responding clone was given a CD4 or CD8 phenotype based on the CD4+ and CD8+ repertoires, which had been sequenced separately. TCRdb reprocessing: public reads trimmed at Q25 with fastp, clones called with MiXCR, in-frame beta chains kept. Each entry merges the rows of one CDR3 protein and shows their most common DNA and genes. TCRdb, rather than the study authors, made the V and J calls. For this sample there are 350,000 or so distinct CDR3 sequences; 10% to 15% appear just once. The biggest ten clones account for 20% to 25% of the sample.

The CDR3 starts with the cysteine, ends with the phenylalanine, and has 15 residues. Here the CDR3 DNA is all that survives: 45 bases in frame from base 1. V is clipped by 4 bases and J by 1 base, and the sequence between their germline boundaries is 13 bases long. The germline V gene yields MGHRA for CDR1 and YSYEKL for CDR2. The sample holds a few counts of this clonotype. This clone's antigen is unknown. It has no much larger one-base neighbor in the sample; base qualities were not kept. Ficoll-Paque density gradient centrifugation was used to isolate PBMCs. The TCR comes from a man aged 18 to 29 who had mild COVID-19 (a few samples of this study predate the infection). The sample titles of this study are shuffled in the database, so cell type and time point are left out; the donor was told from shared clones. The rearranged chain carries TRBV4-1 and TRBJ2-5, and TRBD1 may be the D gene, going by 5 matching bases. Sequencing was carried out using PBMCs or a T cell subset sorted from them (not recorded which). The DNA reads as follows: TGCGCCAGCAGCCCCATCAGAGACAGCCAAGAGACCCAGTACTTC. This encodes CASSPIRDSQETQYF.